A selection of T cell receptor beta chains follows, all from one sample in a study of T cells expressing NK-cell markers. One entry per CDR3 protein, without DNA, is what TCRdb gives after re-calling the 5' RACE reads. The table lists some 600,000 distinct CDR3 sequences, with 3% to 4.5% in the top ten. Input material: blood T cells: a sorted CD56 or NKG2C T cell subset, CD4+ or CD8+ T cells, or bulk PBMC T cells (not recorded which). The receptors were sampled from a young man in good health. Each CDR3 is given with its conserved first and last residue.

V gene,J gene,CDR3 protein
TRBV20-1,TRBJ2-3,CSARDRAGAQARGTDTQYF
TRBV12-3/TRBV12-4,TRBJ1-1,CASSLTRGGEAFF
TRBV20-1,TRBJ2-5,CSARGWDRETQYF
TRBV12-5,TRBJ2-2,CASGPPSSGELFF
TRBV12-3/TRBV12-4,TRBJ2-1,CASSLRLAVDPVNEQFF
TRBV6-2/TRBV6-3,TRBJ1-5,CASSGRGGDSNQPQHF
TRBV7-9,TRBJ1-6,CASSLAQGGPGSPLHF
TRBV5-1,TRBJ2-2,CASSFNPSGITGELFF
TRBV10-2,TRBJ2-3,CASSESRLVDTQYF
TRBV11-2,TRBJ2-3,CASSLDPRIFTQYF
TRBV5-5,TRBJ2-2,CASSLVDLRMAGELFF
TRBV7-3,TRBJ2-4,CASSGLGLAGGEGKNIQYF
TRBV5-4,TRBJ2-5,CASSLPGAQETQYF
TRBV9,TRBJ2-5,CASSPAGMQETQYF
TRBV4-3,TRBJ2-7,CASSQDLIGRPNRDEQYF
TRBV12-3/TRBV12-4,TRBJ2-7,CASRASGSTYEQYF
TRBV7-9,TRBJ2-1,CASAGTVRQIGEFF
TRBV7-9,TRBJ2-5,CASSLVGGRSETQYF
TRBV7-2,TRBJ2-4,CASSPRQGWGNIQYF
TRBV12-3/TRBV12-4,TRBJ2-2,CASRLGRVSNTGELFF
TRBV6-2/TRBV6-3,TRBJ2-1,CASSYTPVAYNEQFF
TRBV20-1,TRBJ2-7,CSASVLPGINEQYF
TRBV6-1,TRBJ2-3,CASRPGTLSTDTQYF
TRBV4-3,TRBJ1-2,CASSQDRQGAELRGYTF
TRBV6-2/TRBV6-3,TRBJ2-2,CASSYNSGITGELFF
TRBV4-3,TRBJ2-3,CASSQGRRGTDTQYF
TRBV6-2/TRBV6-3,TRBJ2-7,CASSYDETGASSYEQYF
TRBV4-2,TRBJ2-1,CASSQAEASSYNEQFF
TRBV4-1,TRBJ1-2,CASSPGWTGYYGYTF
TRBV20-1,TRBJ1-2,CSARWQGRGYTF
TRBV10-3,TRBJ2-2,CAISEDDRGRPGELFF
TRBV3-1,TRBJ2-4,CASSLRSIQYF
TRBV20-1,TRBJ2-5,CSARPDTEETQYF
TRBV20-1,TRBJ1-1,CSAFPHENTEAFF
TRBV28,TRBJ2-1,CASRSGRASSYNEQFF
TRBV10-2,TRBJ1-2,CASSETDRDGYTF
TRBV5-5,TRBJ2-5,CASSRWAETQYF
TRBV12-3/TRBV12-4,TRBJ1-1,CASSFQGNTEAFF
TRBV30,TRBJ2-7,CAWGGGTRRYEQYF
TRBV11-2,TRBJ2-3,CASSLGDPRDTQYF
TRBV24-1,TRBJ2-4,CATSALLGNIQYF
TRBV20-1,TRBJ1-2,CSAREQGPDGYTF
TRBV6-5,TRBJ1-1,CASSYRYTKKNTEAFF
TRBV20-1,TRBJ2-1,CSAPPGKRSYNEQFF
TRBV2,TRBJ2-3,CASRFRGLYTDTQYF
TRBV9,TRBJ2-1,CASSVARSSGRINEQFF
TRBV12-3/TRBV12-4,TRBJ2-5,CASALTSVQETQYF
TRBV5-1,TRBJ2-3,CASSLGPAGTDTQYF
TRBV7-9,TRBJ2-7,CASSQTWAMTAEQYF
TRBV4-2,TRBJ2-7,CASSQAAVTSGGEQYF
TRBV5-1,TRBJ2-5,CASRKTGGQETQYF
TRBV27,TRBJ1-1,CASSLGEWTEAFF
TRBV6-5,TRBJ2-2,CASSYYPGTSARSGELFF
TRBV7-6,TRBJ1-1,CASSLDFQNTEAFF
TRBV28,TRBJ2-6,CASSRSSGANVLTF
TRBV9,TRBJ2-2,CASSVYAGGLSGELFF